This T cell receptor (beta chain) is from a study of beta chain features in type 1 diabetes (dated by TCRdb to 2016 to 2018). Regarding the study in general: Patients and healthy donors did not differ in mean age, gender distribution, total cell number or subset yield. Regulatory and stem cell-like memory subsets were obtained from only 8 patients and roughly eight healthy donors, while naive and central memory subsets were obtained from all 30 or so donors. A total of over 95,000,000 sorted cells were examined across all samples, and RNA yield correlated strongly with the number of cells per subset. In the study, TCRB repertoires of sorted circulating CD4+ T cell subsets from recently diagnosed type 1 diabetes patients were compared with those of matched healthy donors.

The High Capacity cDNA Reverse Transcription Kit was used to reverse transcribe all of the isolated RNA, meaning that expressed TCRB transcripts were what got sequenced. Naive, central memory and regulatory T cell samples underwent deep immunoSEQ sequencing, averaging around 4 million total reads per sample. Sorted cells were lysed in RLT buffer, and RNA was extracted using DNase-treated RNeasy Micro or Mini kits according to cell number. To prevent cross-contamination, each cell subset was processed individually, whereas patient and healthy donor samples were processed jointly. The immunoSEQ multiplex PCR was used to amplify TCRB sequences from cDNA, yielding 87-bp fragments that span the CDR3 region. Sequencing of the amplicons was performed on the Illumina HiSeq platform. The paper's processing steps were these. Synthetic template baselines were used to correct PCR bias computationally, reads within Hamming distance 2 were collapsed, and singletons that could not be merged were discarded. Reads were aligned to IMGT to assign V, D and J genes, CDR3 length, and insertions or deletions at six rearrangement sites. Within each subset, clonotype counts were normalized to sorted cell number, and only after that were true diversity and Gini coefficients computed with the tcR R package. The overlap coefficient, calculated on TCRB nucleotide sequences, was used to measure repertoire sharing. Here the immuneACCESS table is served through TCRdb, limited to in-frame sequences with V and J called. Missing clones are a known gap in these copies; in checked studies unresolved V genes cover under half, and the rest lacks a known reason. V and J calls and clone size are those listed in that table; D and trimming were worked out from the DNA. The sample table records 150,000 to 200,000 clones; roughly 9% of these occur just once. Around 0.64% of the sample is taken by the ten largest.

A single peripheral blood draw of 90 to 150 mL on average was collected from each donor into heparinised tubes. Using a panel that included CD45RO, CCR7, CD25, CD127, CD95 and CD27, naive, central memory, regulatory and stem cell-like memory CD4+ T cells were sorted on a BD FACSAria II. A purity above 95% was achieved for all sorted populations. PBMCs were separated immediately by Lymphoprep density gradient centrifugation and were stained directly, without being cultured. So that batch effects would be minimized, each experiment stained and sorted samples in pairs, pairing one healthy donor with one patient. About this clone: Its antigen specificity is not known. Base qualities are missing; no much larger clone stands one base away.

Overall study results and their limits: Patients with type 1 diabetes made fewer insertions and deleted more nucleotides at VDJ recombination sites, implying thymic rearrangement abnormalities. PCR might favor shorter templates, but patient and control samples were amplified and corrected together, so any skew would affect both groups equally. A moderate but significant shortening of TCRB CDR3 length was observed in type 1 diabetes patients in all four CD4+ subsets. Because the HLA sub-analyses included only small numbers of individuals, any influence of HLA type on TCRB rearrangement was left unresolved. Naive, central memory and regulatory TCRB repertoires appeared to be more alike among patients than among healthy donors. Because cDNA was sequenced instead of genomic DNA, activated cells with high expression could be over-represented, although the groups did not differ in activation or CD3 levels.

V trim: 5 bases; J trim: 5 bases; unmatched bases: 14. The germline V gene gives CDR1 as MDHEN and CDR2 as SYDVKM. The CDR3 measures 16 amino acids from cysteine to phenylalanine. Only the CDR3 region is kept as DNA, spanning 48 bases read in frame from base 1. The TCR was taken from a young woman with type 1 diabetes. Sequenced sample: central memory CD4+ T cells from blood. The chain employs TRBV28 and TRBJ2-7, with 8 middle bases fitting TRBD2. The DNA sequence is TGTGCCAGCAGTACCCAGGGCAGCGGGAGTTCTGACGAGCAGTACTTC. Translation gives CASSTQGSGSSDEQYF.